This TCR beta chain was retrieved from a study of CD8+CD57+ T cells in acquired aplastic anemia. Study background: When averaged, DNA from sorted CD4+ and CD8+ cells came to about 3 ug. General study findings and limits: Common to patients and controls were twenty-nine CD8+ CDR3 sequences.

This clonotype showed up many times. Its antigen remains unknown. The authors sequenced patients whose flow cytometry had shown CD8+CD57+ cell expansion. None of the patients had been given any therapy when their blood was sampled. Genomic DNA, serving as template, underwent TCR beta VDJ and CDR3 profiling. TCRdb re-called the reads through MiXCR, storing one row per CDR3 protein. The table has fewer than 250,000 distinct CDR3 sequences, around half seen once; the top ten hold roughly 8%. V gave up 3 bases and J gave up 3 bases, with 9 bases separating them. The CDR3 runs to 13 residues. Germline V gene data show CDR1 as SGHAT and CDR2 as FQDESV (reference sequence).

The sample consisted of sorted CD4+, CD8+, or CD8+CD57+ T cells (not recorded which) from PBMCs. The V and J genes are TRBV11-1 and TRBJ2-7; TRBD1 is a possible D gene (6 bases). This clonotype originated in a human donor with aplastic anemia. CDR3 coding DNA: TGTGCCAGCAGCTTGGGGGCTAGCTACGAGCAGTACTTC. Translated, it gives CASSLGASYEQYF.